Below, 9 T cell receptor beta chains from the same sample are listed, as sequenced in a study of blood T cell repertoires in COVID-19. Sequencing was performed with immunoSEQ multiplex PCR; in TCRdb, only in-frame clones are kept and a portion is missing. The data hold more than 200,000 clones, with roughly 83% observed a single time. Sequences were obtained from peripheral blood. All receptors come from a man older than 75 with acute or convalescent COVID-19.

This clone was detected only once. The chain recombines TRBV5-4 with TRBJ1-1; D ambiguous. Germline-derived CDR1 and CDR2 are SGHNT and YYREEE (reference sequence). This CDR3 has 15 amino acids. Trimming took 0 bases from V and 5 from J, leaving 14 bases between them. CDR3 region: CASSLEASTGTEAFF. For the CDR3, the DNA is TGTGCCAGCAGCTTGGAGGCCAGCACCGGGACTGAAGCTTTCTTT.

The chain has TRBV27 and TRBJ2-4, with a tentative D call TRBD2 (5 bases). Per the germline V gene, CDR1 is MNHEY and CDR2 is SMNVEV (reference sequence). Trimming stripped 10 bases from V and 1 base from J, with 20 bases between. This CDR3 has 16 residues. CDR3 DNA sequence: TGTGCCAACCAGTCCGGGATGAAAAGCGCCAAAAACATTCAGTACTTC. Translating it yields CANQSGMKSAKNIQYF.

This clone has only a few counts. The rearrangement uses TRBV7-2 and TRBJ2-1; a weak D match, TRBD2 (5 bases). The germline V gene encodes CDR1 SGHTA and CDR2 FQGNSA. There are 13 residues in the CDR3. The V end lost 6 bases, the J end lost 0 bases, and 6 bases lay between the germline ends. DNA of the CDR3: TGTGCCAGCAGACGGGACTCCTACAATGAGCAGTTCTTC. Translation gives CASRRDSYNEQFF.

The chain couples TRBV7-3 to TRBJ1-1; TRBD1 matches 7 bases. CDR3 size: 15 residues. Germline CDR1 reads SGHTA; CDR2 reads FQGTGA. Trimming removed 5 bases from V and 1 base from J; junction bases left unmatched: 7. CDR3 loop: CASSTQTGRNTEAFF. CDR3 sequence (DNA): TGTGCCAGCAGCACCCAGACAGGGAGGAACACTGAAGCTTTCTTT. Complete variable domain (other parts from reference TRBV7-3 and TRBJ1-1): GAGVSQTPSNKVTEKGKYVELRCDPISGHTALYWYRQSLGQGPEFLIYFQGTGAADDSGLPNDRFFAVRPEGSVSTLKIQRTERGDSAVYLCASSTQTGRNTEAFFGQGTRLTVV.

For the CDR3, the DNA is TGCGCCAGCAGCTTGAGCACACGGAGTAATAACTATGGCTACACCTTC. Its protein product is CASSLSTRSNNYGYTF. V usage is TRBV5-1 and J usage is TRBJ1-2, with D uncertain. The CDR3 extends over 16 amino acids. CDR1 and CDR2 (germline): SGHRS, YFSETQ. Trimming took off 1 base at V and 1 base at J, with 14 bases between the two ends.

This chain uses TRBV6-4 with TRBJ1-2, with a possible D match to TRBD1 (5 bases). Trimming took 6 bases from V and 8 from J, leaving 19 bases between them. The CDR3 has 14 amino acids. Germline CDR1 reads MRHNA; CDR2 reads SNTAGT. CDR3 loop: CASSEPGRGGGYTF. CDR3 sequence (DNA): TGTGCCAGCAGCGAACCTGGAAGGGGCGGAGGCTACACCTTC.

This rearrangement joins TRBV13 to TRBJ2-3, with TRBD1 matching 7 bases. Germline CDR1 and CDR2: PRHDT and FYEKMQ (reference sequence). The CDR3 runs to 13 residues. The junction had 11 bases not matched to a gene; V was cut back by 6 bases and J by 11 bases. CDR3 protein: CASRHLGQEGQYF. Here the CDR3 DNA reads TGTGCCAGCAGACACCTTGGACAGGAAGGGCAGTATTTT.

The CDR3 nucleotides read TGCGCCAGCAGCTTGGGACCCGGGACAGGAGCCATGGGCACTGAAGCTTTCTTT. This sequence encodes CASSLGPGTGAMGTEAFF. The V gene is TRBV5-1, the J gene TRBJ1-1, with TRBD1 matching over 8 bases. Trimming at V came to 0 bases and at J to 4 bases, leaving 14 bases not matched to a gene. CDR3 size: 18 residues. The germline gives CDR1 SGHRS, CDR2 YFSETQ.

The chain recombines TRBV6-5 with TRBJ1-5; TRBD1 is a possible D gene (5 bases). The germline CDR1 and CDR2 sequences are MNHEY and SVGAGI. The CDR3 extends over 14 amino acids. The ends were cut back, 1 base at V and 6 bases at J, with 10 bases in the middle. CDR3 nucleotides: TGTGCCAGCAGTTACTACCAGGGCAGTCAGCCCCAGCATTTT. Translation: CASSYYQGSQPQHF.